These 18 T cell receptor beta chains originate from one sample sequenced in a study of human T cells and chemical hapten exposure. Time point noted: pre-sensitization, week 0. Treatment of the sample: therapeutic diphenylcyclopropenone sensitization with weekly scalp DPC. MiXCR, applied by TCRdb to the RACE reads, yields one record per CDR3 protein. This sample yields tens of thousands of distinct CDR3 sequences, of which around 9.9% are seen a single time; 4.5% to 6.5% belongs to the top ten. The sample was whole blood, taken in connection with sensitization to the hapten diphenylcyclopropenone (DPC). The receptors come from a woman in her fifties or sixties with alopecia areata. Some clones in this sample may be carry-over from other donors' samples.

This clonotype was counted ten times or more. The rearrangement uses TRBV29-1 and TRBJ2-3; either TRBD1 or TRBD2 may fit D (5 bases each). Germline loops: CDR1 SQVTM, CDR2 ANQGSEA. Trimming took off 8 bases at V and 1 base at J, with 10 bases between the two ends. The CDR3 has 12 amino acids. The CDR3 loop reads CSQRGGTDTQYF. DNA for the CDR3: TGCAGCCAGCGAGGGGGCACAGATACGCAGTATTTT.

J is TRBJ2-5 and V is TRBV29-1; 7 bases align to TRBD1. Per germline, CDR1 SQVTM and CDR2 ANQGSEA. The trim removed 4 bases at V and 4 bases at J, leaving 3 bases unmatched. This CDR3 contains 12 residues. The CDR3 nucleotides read TGCAGCGTTGTATCAGGGGGAGAGACCCAGTACTTC. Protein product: CSVVSGGETQYF.

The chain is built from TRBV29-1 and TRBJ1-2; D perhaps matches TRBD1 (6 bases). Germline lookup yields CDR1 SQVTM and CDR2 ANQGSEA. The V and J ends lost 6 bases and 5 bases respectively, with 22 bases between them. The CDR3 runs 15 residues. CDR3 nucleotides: TGCAGCGTGACGGCAGGGGCCGGACAGCTATATGGCTACACCTTC. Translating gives CSVTAGAGQLYGYTF.

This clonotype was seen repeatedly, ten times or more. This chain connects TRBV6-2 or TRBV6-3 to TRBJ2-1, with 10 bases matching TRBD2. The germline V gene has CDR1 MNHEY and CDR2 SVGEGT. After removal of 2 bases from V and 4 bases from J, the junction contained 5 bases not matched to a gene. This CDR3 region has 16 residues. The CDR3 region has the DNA TGTGCCAGCAGTTACCGTACTAGCGGGGAGTACAATGAGCAGTTCTTC. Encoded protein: CASSYRTSGEYNEQFF.

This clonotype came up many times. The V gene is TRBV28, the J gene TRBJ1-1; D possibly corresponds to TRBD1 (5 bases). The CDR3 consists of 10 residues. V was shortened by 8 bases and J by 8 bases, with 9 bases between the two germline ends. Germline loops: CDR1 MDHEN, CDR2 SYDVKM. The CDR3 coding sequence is TGTGCCAGCTTCAGGGAAGAAGCTTTCTTT. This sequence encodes CASFREEAFF.

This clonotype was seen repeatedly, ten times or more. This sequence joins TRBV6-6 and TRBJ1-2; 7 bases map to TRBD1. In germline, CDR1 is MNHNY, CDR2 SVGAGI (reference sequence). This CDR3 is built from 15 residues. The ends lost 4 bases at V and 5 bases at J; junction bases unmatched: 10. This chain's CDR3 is CASSSQDRDPYGYTF. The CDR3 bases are TGTGCCAGCAGTTCTCAAGACAGGGATCCGTATGGCTACACCTTC.

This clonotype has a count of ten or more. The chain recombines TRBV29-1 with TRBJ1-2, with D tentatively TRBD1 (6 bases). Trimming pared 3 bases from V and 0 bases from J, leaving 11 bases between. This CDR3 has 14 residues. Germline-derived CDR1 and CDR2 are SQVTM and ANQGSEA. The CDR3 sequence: CSVDRTASNYGYTF. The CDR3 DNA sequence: TGCAGCGTTGACAGGACAGCTTCTAACTATGGCTACACCTTC.

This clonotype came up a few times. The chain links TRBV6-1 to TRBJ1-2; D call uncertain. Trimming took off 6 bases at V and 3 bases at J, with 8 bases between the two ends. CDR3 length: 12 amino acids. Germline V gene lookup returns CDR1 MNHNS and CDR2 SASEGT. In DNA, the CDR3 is TGTGCCAGCAGGGACGGGTACTATGGCTACACCTTC. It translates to CASRDGYYGYTF.

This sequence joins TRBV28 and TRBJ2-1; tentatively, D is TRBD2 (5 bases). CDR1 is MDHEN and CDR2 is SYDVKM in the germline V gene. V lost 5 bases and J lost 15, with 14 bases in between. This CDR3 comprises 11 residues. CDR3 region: CASSIGLTGFF. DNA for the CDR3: TGTGCCAGCAGTATCGGACTTACTGGGTTCTTC.

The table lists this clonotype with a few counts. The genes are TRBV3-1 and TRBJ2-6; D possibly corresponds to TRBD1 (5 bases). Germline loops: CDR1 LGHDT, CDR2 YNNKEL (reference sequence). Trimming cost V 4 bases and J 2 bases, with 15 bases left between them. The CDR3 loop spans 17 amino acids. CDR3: CASSLLGAATGANVLTF. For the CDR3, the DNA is TGTGCCAGCAGCCTCCTAGGGGCAGCTACTGGGGCCAACGTCCTGACTTTC. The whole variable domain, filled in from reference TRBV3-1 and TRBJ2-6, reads DTAVSQTPKYLVTQMGNDKSIKCEQNLGHDTMYWYKQDSKKFLKIMFSYNNKELIINETVPNRFSPKSPDKAHLNLHINSLELGDSAVYFCASSLLGAATGANVLTFGAGSRLTVL.

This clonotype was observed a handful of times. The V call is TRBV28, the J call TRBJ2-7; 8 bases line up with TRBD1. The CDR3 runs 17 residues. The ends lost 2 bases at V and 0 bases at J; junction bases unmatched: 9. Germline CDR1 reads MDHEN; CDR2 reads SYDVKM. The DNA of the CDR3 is TGTGCCAGCAGTTTAGTCCGGACAGGGAGAGGCTCCTACGAGCAGTACTTC. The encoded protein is CASSLVRTGRGSYEQYF.

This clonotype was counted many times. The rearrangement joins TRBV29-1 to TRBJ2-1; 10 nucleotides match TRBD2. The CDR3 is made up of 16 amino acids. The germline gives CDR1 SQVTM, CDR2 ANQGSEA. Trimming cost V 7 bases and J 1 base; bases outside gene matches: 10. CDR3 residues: CSAGEGAGGSYNEQFF. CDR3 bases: TGCAGCGCTGGTGAGGGAGCGGGAGGGTCCTACAATGAGCAGTTCTTC.

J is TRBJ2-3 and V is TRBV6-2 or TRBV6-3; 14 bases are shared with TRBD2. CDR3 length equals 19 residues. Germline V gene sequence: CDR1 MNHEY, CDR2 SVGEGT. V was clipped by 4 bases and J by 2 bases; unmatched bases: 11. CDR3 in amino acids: CASSSGLAGVGRFTDTQYF. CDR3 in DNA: TGTGCCAGCAGTTCGGGACTAGCGGGAGTCGGCCGTTTCACAGATACGCAGTATTTT.

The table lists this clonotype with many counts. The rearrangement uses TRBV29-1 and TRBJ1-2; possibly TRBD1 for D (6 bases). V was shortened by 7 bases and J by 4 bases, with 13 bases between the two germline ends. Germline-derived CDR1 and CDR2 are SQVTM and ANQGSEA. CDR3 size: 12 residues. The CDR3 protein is CSAQGGTYGYTF. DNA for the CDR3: TGCAGCGCCCAAGGGGGTACCTATGGCTACACCTTC.

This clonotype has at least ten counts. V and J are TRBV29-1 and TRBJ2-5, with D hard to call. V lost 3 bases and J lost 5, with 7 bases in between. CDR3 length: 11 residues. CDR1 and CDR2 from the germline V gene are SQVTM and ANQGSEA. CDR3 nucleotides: TGCAGCGTTGACCTGGGGGAGACCCAGTACTTC. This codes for CSVDLGETQYF.

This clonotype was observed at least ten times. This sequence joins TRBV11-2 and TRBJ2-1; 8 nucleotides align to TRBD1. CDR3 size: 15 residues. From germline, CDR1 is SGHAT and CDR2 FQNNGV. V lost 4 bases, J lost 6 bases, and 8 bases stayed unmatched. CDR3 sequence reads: CASSSTGGVSNEQFF. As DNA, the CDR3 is TGTGCCAGCAGCTCCACAGGGGGAGTTTCCAATGAGCAGTTCTTC.

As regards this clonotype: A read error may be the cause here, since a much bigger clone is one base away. CDR3 bases: TGTGCCAGCGGTTTATTAGGGGCCTTGAACACTGAAGCTTTCTTT. The encoded protein is CASGLLGALNTEAFF. This chain links TRBV28 with TRBJ1-1; D is perhaps TRBD1 (5 bases). Germline V CDR1 and CDR2: MDHEN, SYDVKM. The CDR3 sequence is 15 residues long.

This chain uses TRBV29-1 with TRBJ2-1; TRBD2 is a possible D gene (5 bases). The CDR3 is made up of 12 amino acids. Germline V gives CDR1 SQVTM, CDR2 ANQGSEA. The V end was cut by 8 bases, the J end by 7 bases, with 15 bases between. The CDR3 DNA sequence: TGCAGCACTCTTTTGGGCGGGAATGAGCAGTTCTTC. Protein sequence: CSTLLGGNEQFF.